This TCR beta chain came from a study of T cells in Graves' hyperthyroidism and ophthalmopathy (dated by TCRdb to about 2019). Notes on the research overall: Peripheral blood was collected at initial diagnosis, before any treatment. To identify TCR V-J signatures that set the groups apart, the researchers used a discovery cohort of roughly 100 patients, made up of roughly 45 with Graves' ophthalmopathy and some 60 with stable Graves' hyperthyroidism. An independent validation cohort of fewer than 20 hyperthyroidism patients and over 15 patients who later progressed to ophthalmopathy tested prospective prediction of ophthalmopathy. The 95 to 100 discovery patients were randomly divided into training and test sets at a 7:3 ratio. The study also compared thyroid tissue and blood T-cell repertoires from several Graves' hyperthyroidism patients. After blood sampling, hyperthyroidism patients were treated with methimazole at a starting dose of 30 mg daily, and ophthalmopathy patients were treated with high-dose intravenous methylprednisolone. TCR Vbeta CDR3 sequencing of 140 or so peripheral blood samples (under 45 ophthalmopathy, approximately 80 hyperthyroidism and some 17 progressor patients) is reported in the paper. On the study overall, not on this receptor specifically: In validation, the model predicted progression to ophthalmopathy with approximately 71% sensitivity and approximately 74% specificity, a median of about 6.7 months before onset. In cross-validation, a model built on a 13 V-J signature told ophthalmopathy apart from stable hyperthyroidism with approximately 90% sensitivity and around 84% specificity, and in testing the same model reached 80%/75%. Sample size was not statistically predetermined, and investigators were not blinded to group allocation. Most expanded thyroid clonotypes (frequency above 0.001) were also detected in blood, suggesting blood repertoires may reflect thyroid immune responses.

This clonotype came up a few times. Its cognate antigen has yet to be identified. Qualities for individual bases were not recorded, and no much larger clone is one base off. The TCR beta CDR3 regions were amplified from RNA transcripts. A first-round RT-PCR of the TCR CDR3 used the HTBI primer set with the Qiagen OneStep RT-PCR kit. Libraries were constructed in a second round of multiplex PCR, after which size selection and purification were carried out. The libraries were sequenced on an Illumina HiSeq2000 using paired-end 100 bp reads. Per the authors' processing: SOAPnuke was used to process the raw data, removing reads that contained adapters or uncalled bases, had a mean Phred below 15, or lacked an exact match to the constant primer or identifier. COPE v1.2.5 was used to merge high-quality paired reads, and clonotypes were defined as unique nucleotide sequences. MiTCR v1.1 was used to align clonotypes to the IMGT TRBV, TRBD and TRBJ reference segments. Only V-J combinations with frequency above 0.0001, covering approximately 99% of repertoires, were analysed. A TCS score was defined as the ratio of F50 (clonal expansion) to E x V (chaos), with BLOSUM62-based TCRdist applied between CDR3 peptides within each V-J. Welch's t-statistics and random forest reduced around 550 V-J features to fewer than 15, which were used in a naive Bayes classifier (R e1071). The Morisita-Horn index was used to measure how similar the thyroid and blood repertoires were. TCRdb trimmed public reads at Q25 via fastp, called clones via MiXCR and kept in-frame beta chains. A single entry per CDR3 protein holds the most common genes and DNA from its merged rows. The V and J calls were determined by TCRdb, not by the authors. For this sample there are roughly 700,000 distinct CDR3 sequences; under 45% appear just once. Approximately 31% of the sample is held by the ten biggest clonotypes.

Stable Graves' hyperthyroidism was defined as no progression to ophthalmopathy during 18 months of follow-up. Hyperthyroidism patients were newly diagnosed, with disease duration under 2 months, and aged 18 to 65 years. The study excluded patients with uncontrolled infections, other autoimmune diseases, pregnancy or lactation. Diagnoses were based on clinical symptoms, serum thyroxine and TRAb, thyroid ultrasound and orbital computed tomography. Ficoll-Paque density gradient centrifugation was used to isolate PBMCs from 8.5 to 10 ml of fresh peripheral blood. Total RNA was extracted with Trizol reagent, and quality was checked on an Agilent 2100 Bioanalyzer. This sequence originates from a woman in her thirties or forties with Graves' hyperthyroidism. The sample taken for sequencing was blood.

The DNA is TGTGCCAGCAGTCCTACGACAGGAAACTCTGGGGCCAACGTCCTGACTTTC. Translated, it reads CASSPTTGNSGANVLTF. The chain joins TRBV12-3 or TRBV12-4 to TRBJ2-6; TRBD1 is possibly the D segment (6 matching bases). The CDR3 sequence holds 17 residues, the cysteine and phenylalanine included. Only the CDR3 part of the read is kept: 51 bases, read in frame from the first base. V is reduced by 5 bases and J by 0 bases, leaving a spacing of 14 bases between them.